A single sample gave rise to the 20 T cell receptor beta chains below, sequenced in a study of metastatic and nonmetastatic thyroid tumors (dated by TCRdb to between 2020 and 2021). Receptor libraries were prepared by PCR. Instrument used: Illumina HiSeq 4000. Using fastp at Q25 and MiXCR, TCRdb reprocessed the public reads and kept productive beta chains. The sample data list over 25,000 clones, and more than 14% of these were observed just once. The ten largest clones capture around 14% of the sample. No treatment had been received by any patient before thyroid surgery. Sequenced material: blood. All receptors come from a male donor with papillary thyroid cancer or a benign thyroid nodule (not recorded which). Some clones in this sample may be carry-over from other donors' samples.

This clone was picked up many times. A read error may be the cause here, since a much bigger clone is one base away. The chain combines TRBV11-2 with TRBJ2-2; the D is unclear. Germline values: CDR1 SGHAT, CDR2 FQNNGV. V lost 3 bases to trimming and J lost 0 bases, with 20 bases between them. This CDR3 comprises 19 residues. CDR3: CASSFGHRIGLTNTGELFF. The CDR3 region has the DNA TGTGCCAGCAGCTTCGGGCATAGAATCGGTTTAACGAACACCGGGGAGCTGTTTTTT.

The V call is TRBV19, the J call TRBJ2-6; D possibly corresponds to TRBD1 (6 bases). This CDR3 has 16 residues. Germline lookup yields CDR1 LNHDA and CDR2 SQIVND (reference sequence). Between the trimmed V and J ends, which lost 4 bases and 0 bases, there was a span of 10 bases. The CDR3 here is CASSSGQHSGANVLTF. The CDR3 DNA sequence: TGTGCCAGTAGTAGTGGACAGCACTCTGGGGCCAACGTCCTGACTTTC.

This clone was observed at least ten times. V gene TRBV6-5 combines with J gene TRBJ2-3; D is unresolved. Looked up from germline, CDR1 is MNHEY and CDR2 is SVGAGI. V was cut by 2 bases and J by 2 bases, with 5 bases left in between. The CDR3 is 13 residues long. CDR3 sequence: CASSYPPTDTQYF. The DNA of the CDR3 is TGTGCCAGCAGTTACCCCCCCACAGATACGCAGTATTTT.

At least ten counts were recorded for this clone. This chain links TRBV2 with TRBJ2-7, with D perhaps TRBD1 or TRBD2 (5 bases each). The CDR3 totals 15 residues. V lost 4 bases and J 5 bases, leaving 18 bases between the germline ends. Germline V CDR1 and CDR2: SNHLY, FYNNEI. DNA of the CDR3: TGTGCCAGCAGTGGCCTCGGGGCAGTTCCAGACGAGCAGTACTTC. Translated, it gives CASSGLGAVPDEQYF. Looking up the rest from reference TRBV2 and TRBJ2-7 gives the full variable domain: EPEVTQTPSHQVTQMGQEVILRCVPISNHLYFYWYRQILGQKVEFLVSFYNNEISEKSEIFDDQFSVERPDGSNFTLKIRSTKLEDSAMYFCASSGLGAVPDEQYFGPGTRLTVT.

The CDR3 loop is CAWTRRGVGTEAFF. The CDR3 DNA reads TGTGCCTGGACCCGTCGAGGGGTCGGCACTGAAGCTTTCTTT. The chain carries TRBV30 and TRBJ1-1; a possible D gene is TRBD1 (5 bases). The V end was cut by 4 bases, the J end by 4 bases, with 16 bases between. This CDR3 has 14 residues. Germline V CDR1 and CDR2: GTSNPN, SVGIG (reference sequence).

This clone was recorded at least ten times. V is TRBV10-3 and J is TRBJ1-6; possibly TRBD1 for D (5 bases). The germline V and J ends were trimmed by 7 bases and 6 bases, with 10 bases remaining between them. CDR3 length equals 13 residues. CDR1 and CDR2 from the germline V gene are ENHRY and SYGVKD. The CDR3, as DNA: TGTGCCATCAACGAACAGGTTAATTCACCCCTCCACTTT. The encoded protein is CAINEQVNSPLHF.

This clone was recorded many times. The rearrangement links TRBV5-1 to TRBJ2-3; TRBD2 agrees at 9 bases. J gave up 4 bases and V 4 bases, and 4 bases lay outside the gene matches. Germline CDR1 SGHRS, CDR2 YFSETQ. The CDR3 length is 14 residues. CDR3 DNA sequence: TGCGCCAGCAGCGGACTAGCGTACGCAGATACGCAGTATTTT. Amino acid sequence: CASSGLAYADTQYF.

Ten or more counts support this clone. The V and J genes are TRBV18 and TRBJ2-1; possible D gene TRBD2, 5 bases. This CDR3 is 15 amino acids long. Germline V gene sequence: CDR1 KGHSH, CDR2 LQKENI. The V end lost 0 bases, the J end lost 6 bases, and 12 bases lay between the germline ends. The CDR3 region is CASSPPLRGSNEQFF. CDR3 sequence (DNA): TGTGCCAGCTCACCACCGCTCCGAGGGTCCAATGAGCAGTTCTTC.

This clone is medium-sized within its sample. The chain uses TRBV19 and TRBJ2-1; D might be TRBD2 (6 bases). The germline V gene has CDR1 LNHDA and CDR2 SQIVND (reference sequence). The CDR3 consists of 15 residues. Trimming took off 3 bases at V and 4 bases at J, with 13 bases between the two ends. The CDR3 here is CASSMGGVSYNEQFF. The DNA for the CDR3 is TGTGCCAGTAGTATGGGCGGGGTATCATACAATGAGCAGTTCTTC.

This clone has ten or more counts. This chain uses TRBV20-1 with TRBJ1-3; no reliable D call. Germline CDR1 DFQATT, CDR2 SNEGSKA (reference sequence). Trimming removed 5 bases at V and 0 bases at J, with 8 bases between. The CDR3 contains 13 residues. CDR3 in amino acids: CSAPNRSGNTIYF. The CDR3 DNA reads TGCAGTGCTCCAAATCGCTCTGGAAACACCATATATTTT.

This clone showed up many times. This rearrangement joins TRBV4-1 to TRBJ1-6; 7 bases match TRBD1. The germline V gene has CDR1 MGHRA and CDR2 YSYEKL. The CDR3 has 14 residues. V lost 4 bases to trimming and J lost 6 bases; unmatched junction nucleotides: 3. CDR3 in DNA: TGCGCCAGCAGCCGGGACAGCCTTAATTCACCCCTCCACTTT. Residues: CASSRDSLNSPLHF.

The V call is TRBV11-1, the J call TRBJ2-1; 7 nucleotides match TRBD2. The CDR3 totals 16 residues. J lost 1 base, V lost 4 bases, and 7 bases had no gene match. Per the germline V gene, CDR1 is SGHAT and CDR2 is FQDESV (reference sequence). In nucleotides, the CDR3 is TGTGCCAGCAGCTCGACTAGCCTTAGATCCTACAATGAGCAGTTCTTC. Its translation is CASSSTSLRSYNEQFF.

The V gene is TRBV20-1, the J gene TRBJ2-2, with 8 bases matching TRBD2. This CDR3 spans 15 amino acids. Germline V lookup: CDR1 DFQATT, CDR2 SNEGSKA (reference sequence). V dropped 1 base and J dropped 0; count of bases not matched to a gene: 1. CDR3 amino acids: CSARAGRANTGELFF. CDR3 coding DNA: TGCAGTGCTAGAGCCGGGAGGGCGAACACCGGGGAGCTGTTTTTT.

Worth noting for this clone: A much larger clonotype is one base distant, so this may be a read error. In the same sample, other DNA sequences code for this CDR3. The gene calls are TRBV6-1 and TRBJ1-4; TRBD1 aligns across 9 bases. Germline values: CDR1 MNHNS, CDR2 SASEGT. V lost 6 bases and J lost 7; bases outside the gene matches: 9. There are 15 residues in the CDR3. The CDR3 spells CASSRETGGVEKLFF. The CDR3 DNA reads TGTGCCAGCAGCAGGGAGACAGGGGGTGTTGAAAAACTGTTTTTT.

To note about this clone: The junction departs from the called germline gene at one end, perhaps through a read error. The chain recombines TRBV19 with TRBJ2-7, with 10 bases fitting TRBD1. The CDR3 runs to 15 residues. Germline-derived CDR1 and CDR2 are LNHDA and SQIVND (reference sequence). CDR3 sequence: CSSSTRQGAAVEQYF. The CDR3 nucleotides are TGTTCCAGTAGTACCCGACAGGGGGCTGCGGTCGAGCAGTACTTC.

In the case of this clone: This may stem from a read error, because a much larger clone lies one nucleotide away. The chain links TRBV4-1 to TRBJ1-3; D call uncertain. With 0 bases removed from V and 4 bases from J, the gap between germline ends came to 7 bases. The CDR3 is made up of 14 amino acids. Germline V gives CDR1 MGHRA, CDR2 YSYEKL. As DNA, the CDR3 is TGCGCCAGCAGCCAAGAGGGCGGCGGAAACACCATATATTTT. Its protein is CASSQEGGGNTIYF.

This clone occurred many times. The V gene is TRBV29-1, the J gene TRBJ2-2; D might be TRBD1 (5 bases). Trimming took off 7 bases at V and 1 base at J, with 7 bases between the two ends. Germline CDR1 SQVTM, CDR2 ANQGSEA. The CDR3 extends over 12 amino acids. The DNA of the CDR3 is TGCAGCGGAGGACAGAACACCGGGGAGCTGTTTTTT. Amino acids: CSGGQNTGELFF.

This clone was counted many times. The chain links TRBV7-8 to TRBJ2-1; D is unresolved. Trimming left V 1 base short and J 9 bases short, with 16 bases between. Per germline, CDR1 SGHVS and CDR2 FQNEAQ. The CDR3 has 15 amino acids. The DNA for the CDR3 is TGTGCCAGCAGCTTAGGGTTCGGAGCGTCCCCTGAGCAGTTCTTC. Translation: CASSLGFGASPEQFF.

The V gene is TRBV11-2, the J gene TRBJ2-3, with 7 bases identical to TRBD2. The V and J ends lost 5 bases and 0 bases, in that order; junction bases with no gene match: 5. From germline, CDR1 is SGHAT and CDR2 FQNNGV. The CDR3 totals 15 residues. The CDR3 reads CASSLGRGSTDTQYF. CDR3 nucleotide sequence: TGTGCCAGCAGCCTGGGGCGGGGGAGCACAGATACGCAGTATTTT.

This clone was seen at least ten times. V and J are TRBV5-5 and TRBJ1-5; TRBD1 aligns across 9 bases. This CDR3 comprises 14 residues. Germline values: CDR1 SGHKS, CDR2 YYEKEE (reference sequence). V lost 4 bases, J lost 3 bases, and 2 bases stayed unmatched. CDR3 nucleotide sequence: TGTGCCAGCAGCACAGGGGGCATCAATCAGCCCCAGCATTTT. Amino acid sequence: CASSTGGINQPQHF.